The 27 T cell receptor beta chains below all came from one sample that was sequenced in a study of T cells in Graves' hyperthyroidism and ophthalmopathy. RNA transcripts provided the source from which TCR beta CDR3 regions were amplified. HTBI primers were used for first-round RT-PCR of the TCR CDR3. TCRdb called the multiplex PCR reads again in MiXCR, with one record for every CDR3 protein. The data contain about 500,000 distinct CDR3 sequences, approximately 15% of them singletons. The sample comprised blood. All receptors come from a woman aged 18-30 years with Graves' hyperthyroidism.

In regard to this clonotype: This may stem from a read error, because a much larger clone lies one nucleotide away. The chain recombines TRBV11-2 with TRBJ2-1, with TRBD2 matching 8 bases. Per germline, CDR1 SGHAT and CDR2 FQNNGV. The CDR3 length is 14 residues. This CDR3 reads CVSRQAGVSNEQFF. The DNA for the CDR3 is TGTGTCAGCAGACAAGCGGGAGTCTCGAATGAGCAGTTCTTC.

This clonotype showed up just a few times. This sequence joins TRBV5-5 and TRBJ1-2; D is unclear. The V gene's germline CDR1 is SGHKS and CDR2 YYEKEE (reference sequence). V was shortened by 5 bases and J by 6 bases, with 29 bases between the two germline ends. The length of the CDR3 is 18 residues. The CDR3 DNA reads TGTGCCAGCAGATACCCCGGCCTCCGCCCGGCAGAAGGTAATGGCTACACCTTC. Translated, it gives CASRYPGLRPAEGNGYTF.

This clonotype was recorded at least ten times. The rearrangement uses TRBV30 and TRBJ1-1, with 9 nucleotides matching TRBD1. The CDR3 consists of 13 residues. The germline CDR1 and CDR2 sequences are GTSNPN and SVGIG (reference sequence). V lost 4 bases, J lost 7 bases, and 7 bases stayed unmatched. This CDR3 is CAWTYRGQGEAFF. The CDR3 nucleotides are TGTGCCTGGACCTACAGGGGGCAAGGTGAAGCTTTCTTT.

This clonotype was found many times. The chain recombines TRBV28 with TRBJ2-6; D not resolved. The CDR3 sequence is 13 residues long. The ends were cut back, 4 bases at V and 5 bases at J, with 6 bases in the middle. In germline, CDR1 is MDHEN, CDR2 SYDVKM. CDR3 bases: TGTGCCAGCAGTTCCCCCCGGGCCAACGTCCTGACTTTC. This encodes CASSSPRANVLTF. Looking up the rest from reference TRBV28 and TRBJ2-6 gives the full variable domain: DVKVTQSSRYLVKRTGEKVFLECVQDMDHENMFWYRQDPGLGLRLIYFSYDVKMKEKGDIPEGYSVSREKKERFSLILESASTNQTSMYLCASSSPRANVLTFGAGSRLTVL.

Ten or more counts support this clonotype. The V and J genes are TRBV10-3 and TRBJ2-3, with TRBD2 matching over 8 bases. The CDR3 contains 16 residues. V lost 7 bases to trimming and J lost 3 bases; unmatched junction nucleotides: 12. CDR1 is ENHRY, CDR2 SYGVKD, per germline. Here the CDR3 DNA reads TGTGCCATCAAAGCGGGAGAAGTAACACAAACAGATACGCAGTATTTT. Protein product: CAIKAGEVTQTDTQYF.

This clonotype was detected many times. The V and J genes are TRBV18 and TRBJ2-3, with 8 bases identical to TRBD1. V was clipped by 5 bases and J by 1 base; unmatched bases: 2. The CDR3 consists of 14 residues. Germline V gives CDR1 KGHSH, CDR2 LQKENI. CDR3 sequence: CASSTGQGTDTQYF. In nucleotides, the CDR3 is TGTGCCAGCTCAACGGGACAGGGCACAGATACGCAGTATTTT.

This clonotype turned up a few times. The rearrangement joins TRBV6-2 or TRBV6-3 to TRBJ1-3; D is ambiguous. The germline CDR1 and CDR2 sequences are MNHEY and SVGEGT. The V end lost 8 bases, the J end lost 5 bases, and 13 bases lay between the germline ends. The CDR3 length is 13 residues. The CDR3, as DNA: TGTGCCAGCCGAACAGTAGGGAGAAACACCATATATTTT. It codes for CASRTVGRNTIYF.

This clonotype was seen many times. The chain couples TRBV12-3 or TRBV12-4 to TRBJ1-1, with D uncertain. V was clipped by 6 bases and J by 10 bases, with 15 bases between them. The CDR3 is 12 amino acids. CDR3 nucleotides: TGTGCCAGCAGCCTTGGATATCCTGGAGCTTTCTTT. As protein: CASSLGYPGAFF.

This clonotype was recorded many times. The chain's CDR3 is CASGRDRVYGYTF. The CDR3 coding sequence is TGTGCCAGCGGAAGAGACAGAGTATATGGCTACACCTTC. The chain is built from TRBV11-2 and TRBJ1-2, with D possibly being TRBD1 (5 bases). Trimming pared 8 bases from V and 5 bases from J, leaving 15 bases between. CDR1 is SGHAT and CDR2 is FQNNGV in the germline V gene. CDR3 length equals 13 residues.

The table lists this clonotype with many counts. V usage is TRBV3-1 and J usage is TRBJ1-1, with a tentative D call TRBD1 (5 bases). The CDR3 consists of 13 residues. The germline gives CDR1 LGHDT, CDR2 YNNKEL (reference sequence). Trimming cost V 2 bases and J 6 bases, with 10 bases left between them. The DNA for the CDR3 is TGTGCCAGCAGCCAAAACACAGGTCCTGAAGCTTTCTTT. This encodes CASSQNTGPEAFF.

The rearrangement joins TRBV7-8 to TRBJ1-3, with D hard to call. The V end lost 8 bases, the J end lost 1 base, and 18 bases lay between the germline ends. CDR3 length: 16 amino acids. CDR1 is SGHVS, CDR2 FQNEAQ, per germline. CDR3: CASGYQPRGSGNTIYF. In DNA, the CDR3 is TGTGCCAGCGGCTATCAGCCCAGAGGGTCTGGAAACACCATATATTTT.

This clonotype was observed many times. The CDR3 bases are TGTGCCAGCAGTGAAGGGACTAGCGTCGGGGAGACCCAGTACTTC. It encodes CASSEGTSVGETQYF. This sequence joins TRBV6-4 and TRBJ2-5, with TRBD2 matching 10 bases. Germline CDR1 MRHNA, CDR2 SNTAGT. Trimming removed 3 bases from V and 5 bases from J; junction bases left unmatched: 6. The CDR3 covers 15 residues.

The chain couples TRBV2 to TRBJ2-5, with 7 bases lining up with TRBD2. This CDR3 contains 18 residues. CDR1 is SNHLY, CDR2 FYNNEI, per germline. The V gene end was trimmed by 5 bases and the J gene end by 5 bases; junction bases not matched to a gene: 20. CDR3 region: CASSPRRGNTGEGETQYF. In DNA form, the CDR3 reads TGTGCCAGCAGTCCCCGGCGGGGGAACACCGGGGAGGGGGAGACCCAGTACTTC. Supplemented by reference TRBV2 and TRBJ2-5, the full variable domain reads EPEVTQTPSHQVTQMGQEVILRCVPISNHLYFYWYRQILGQKVEFLVSFYNNEISEKSEIFDDQFSVERPDGSNFTLKIRSTKLEDSAMYFCASSPRRGNTGEGETQYFGPGTRLLVL.

This clonotype was detected ten times or more. The V and J genes are TRBV4-2 and TRBJ1-2, with D unclear. V was cut by 0 bases and J by 4 bases, with 12 bases left in between. The CDR3 length is 15 residues. The germline V gene has CDR1 LGHNA and CDR2 YNFKEQ. The CDR3 loop is CASSQDRRPIYGYTF. CDR3 sequence (DNA): TGTGCCAGCAGCCAAGATCGAAGACCGATCTATGGCTACACCTTC.

This clonotype appeared many times. The chain employs TRBV27 and TRBJ2-1, with D possibly being TRBD1 (6 bases). This CDR3 is built from 16 residues. V shed 3 bases and J shed 4 bases, with 16 bases lying between them. CDR1 and CDR2 (germline): MNHEY, SMNVEV (reference sequence). CDR3 DNA sequence: TGTGCCAGCAGTTTGCCCCTAGGGGGAGATTACAATGAGCAGTTCTTC. Translated: CASSLPLGGDYNEQFF.

This clonotype was counted at least ten times. This sequence joins TRBV9 and TRBJ2-2; no clear D. V was pared by 6 bases and J by 4 bases, with 16 bases between. This CDR3 comprises 15 residues. Germline V gives CDR1 SGDLS, CDR2 YYNGEE. CDR3 region: CASTLSPSSTGELFF. In DNA form, the CDR3 reads TGTGCCAGCACCTTGTCCCCCTCTAGCACCGGGGAGCTGTTTTTT.

The table lists this clonotype with many counts. This rearrangement joins TRBV2 to TRBJ2-2; D is undetermined. V shed 11 bases and J shed 0 bases, with 10 bases lying between them. Germline V lookup: CDR1 SNHLY, CDR2 FYNNEI. The CDR3 has 13 residues. CDR3 in amino acids: CAGARTNTGELFF. CDR3 in DNA: TGTGCCGGCGCCAGGACGAACACCGGGGAGCTGTTTTTT.

This clonotype was detected only a few times. The rearrangement joins TRBV29-1 to TRBJ1-1; D not resolved. The germline gives CDR1 SQVTM, CDR2 ANQGSEA. CDR3 size: 11 residues. V shed 4 bases and J shed 3 bases, with 6 bases lying between them. In DNA, the CDR3 is TGCAGCGTTGGGGCTGACACTGAAGCTTTCTTT. Translating it yields CSVGADTEAFF.

This clonotype was found many times. The chain has TRBV7-9 and TRBJ2-7; D remains unclear. Looked up from germline, CDR1 is SEHNR and CDR2 is FQNEAQ (reference sequence). V dropped 1 base and J dropped 2 bases, with 15 bases sitting between them. CDR3 size: 16 residues. The CDR3 nucleotides are TGTGCCAGCAGCTTAGGTCCCTCCTTACGCACCTACGAGCAGTACGTC. Encoded protein: CASSLGPSLRTYEQYV.

This clonotype was seen only a few times. The chain has TRBV7-9 and TRBJ2-6; D is undetermined. The CDR3 is 15 residues long. CDR1 and CDR2 (germline): SEHNR, FQNEAQ (reference sequence). V shed 3 bases and J shed 2 bases, with 8 bases lying between them. CDR3 coding DNA: TGTGCCAGCAGCTTCGGTCCGCCTGGGGCCAACGTCCTGACTTTC. This sequence encodes CASSFGPPGANVLTF.

V usage is TRBV5-1 and J usage is TRBJ1-4; D gene ambiguous. The CDR3 extends over 16 amino acids. Germline CDR1 reads SGHRS; CDR2 reads YFSETQ. V was trimmed by 7 bases and J by 4 bases, leaving 20 bases between them. CDR3 coding DNA: TGCGCCAGCGGATCTGATTTGGGGATCGGTAATGAAAAACTGTTTTTT. As protein: CASGSDLGIGNEKLFF.

Ten or more counts support this clonotype. The chain links TRBV18 to TRBJ2-2; maybe TRBD1 (6 bases). Germline-derived CDR1 and CDR2 are KGHSH and LQKENI. The CDR3 is 15 residues long. The ends were cut back, 7 bases at V and 4 bases at J, with 16 bases in the middle. CDR3 in amino acids: CASFSDRSGTGELFF. CDR3 in DNA: TGTGCCAGCTTTTCCGACAGGTCTGGCACCGGGGAGCTGTTTTTT.

This clonotype has at least ten counts. CDR3 region: CASSGGRRYNEQFF. Written as DNA, the CDR3 is TGTGCCAGCAGCGGCGGGAGACGGTACAATGAGCAGTTCTTC. J is TRBJ2-1 and V is TRBV11-2; 7 bases agree with TRBD2. The CDR3 length is 14 residues. The V and J ends lost 5 bases and 4 bases, in that order; junction bases with no gene match: 5. Germline CDR1 reads SGHAT; CDR2 reads FQNNGV.

This clonotype was seen more than once but under ten times. This sequence joins TRBV5-1 and TRBJ2-3, with D possibly matching TRBD1 (5 bases). V was cut by 4 bases and J by 4 bases, with 16 bases left in between. This CDR3 is 15 amino acids long. CDR1 and CDR2 from the germline V gene are SGHRS and YFSETQ. CDR3 region: CASSLGLHDADTQYF. CDR3 nucleotides: TGCGCCAGCAGCCTGGGGCTCCATGATGCAGATACGCAGTATTTT.

This clonotype appeared many times. The chain couples TRBV7-3 to TRBJ2-1; 13 nucleotides agree with TRBD2. The CDR3 contains 18 residues. Germline assignment: CDR1 SGHTA and CDR2 FQGTGA. The ends lost 0 bases at V and 9 bases at J; junction bases unmatched: 11. CDR3 protein: CASSLTPGLAGSLGEQFF. The CDR3 coding sequence is TGTGCCAGCAGCTTAACACCGGGACTAGCGGGATCCCTCGGTGAGCAGTTCTTC. Using reference TRBV7-3 and TRBJ2-1 for the parts outside the CDR3, the full variable domain is GAGVSQTPSNKVTEKGKYVELRCDPISGHTALYWYRQSLGQGPEFLIYFQGTGAADDSGLPNDRFFAVRPEGSVSTLKIQRTERGDSAVYLCASSLTPGLAGSLGEQFFGPGTRLTVL.

The chain has TRBV6-5 and TRBJ1-6; D not resolved. V was trimmed by 4 bases and J by 9 bases, leaving 4 bases between them. From germline, CDR1 is MNHEY and CDR2 SVGAGI. The CDR3 is made up of 11 amino acids. For the CDR3, the DNA is TGTGCCAGCAGTTCCGGTTCACCCCTCCACTTT. Encoded protein: CASSSGSPLHF.

This clonotype appeared many times. V and J are TRBV11-2 and TRBJ2-6; no clear D gene. Between the trimmed V and J ends, which lost 3 bases and 0 bases, there was a span of 9 bases. This CDR3 contains 16 residues. Germline values: CDR1 SGHAT, CDR2 FQNNGV. CDR3 amino acids: CASSFAPISGANVLTF. The CDR3 nucleotides are TGTGCCAGCAGCTTCGCCCCAATCTCTGGGGCCAACGTCCTGACTTTC.